This passage covers 9 T cell receptor beta chains from one sample sequenced in a study of blood T cell repertoires in COVID-19. Clones were read by immunoSEQ multiplex PCR, and TCRdb kept only the in-frame ones, dropping some. The sample lists 130,000 to 150,000 clones, 75% to 90% seen once, with 11% in the top ten. Material for sequencing was PBMCs or T cells enriched from blood (not recorded which). The receptors derive from a man aged 55 to 70 who had recovered from COVID-19.

The V gene is TRBV28, the J gene TRBJ1-1, with 9 bases aligning to TRBD1. Unmatched junction bases numbered 9, after V lost 9 bases and J lost 1 base. The CDR3 has 15 residues. Germline lookup yields CDR1 MDHEN and CDR2 SYDVKM. CDR3 amino acids: CASHGQGFRNTEAFF. CDR3 DNA sequence: TGTGCCAGTCACGGACAGGGGTTCCGGAACACTGAAGCTTTCTTT. The full variable domain, with the rest looked up from reference TRBV28 and TRBJ1-1, is DVKVTQSSRYLVKRTGEKVFLECVQDMDHENMFWYRQDPGLGLRLIYFSYDVKMKEKGDIPEGYSVSREKKERFSLILESASTNQTSMYLCASHGQGFRNTEAFFGQGTRLTVV.

The rearrangement links TRBV6-5 to TRBJ2-1; 9 positions match TRBD2. The CDR3 covers 14 residues. Germline V gene data show CDR1 as MNHEY and CDR2 as SVGAGI. V trimming: 4 bases; J trimming: 4 bases; junction bases outside the gene matches: 2. The CDR3 reads CASSWSGGYNEQFF. The CDR3 nucleotides read TGTGCCAGCAGTTGGAGCGGGGGGTACAATGAGCAGTTCTTC.

This clone was seen more than once but under ten times. The chain carries TRBV7-9 and TRBJ1-1, with a tentative D call TRBD1 (6 bases). The V gene lost 1 base and the J gene lost 5 bases, with 8 bases spanning the gap. CDR3 length: 13 amino acids. Looked up from germline, CDR1 is SEHNR and CDR2 is FQNEAQ (reference sequence). CDR3 residues: CASSLEGGTEAFF. Here the CDR3 DNA reads TGTGCCAGCAGCTTAGAGGGGGGGACTGAAGCTTTCTTT.

J is TRBJ1-1 and V is TRBV5-4; 7 bases are shared with TRBD1. Germline CDR1 reads SGHNT; CDR2 reads YYREEE (reference sequence). V lost 0 bases, J lost 7 bases, and 12 bases stayed unmatched. This CDR3 has 16 residues. CDR3 region: CASSLDPGGTSVEAFF. CDR3 nucleotides: TGTGCCAGCAGCTTGGACCCAGGGGGTACGTCTGTTGAAGCTTTCTTT.

Details on this clone: The same CDR3 also results from other DNA sequences found in this sample. The chain uses TRBV28 and TRBJ2-7; D is ambiguous. The length of the CDR3 is 12 residues. From germline, CDR1 is MDHEN and CDR2 SYDVKM. V was trimmed by 1 base and J by 1 base, leaving 2 bases between them. The CDR3 here is CASSLLSYEQYF. In DNA form, the CDR3 reads TGTGCCAGCAGTTTATTATCCTACGAGCAGTACTTC.

This chain uses TRBV27 with TRBJ1-2, with TRBD1 identical over 8 bases. Trimming at V came to 6 bases and at J to 3 bases, leaving 9 bases not matched to a gene. This CDR3 is 15 amino acids long. Germline V gives CDR1 MNHEY, CDR2 SMNVEV (reference sequence). The CDR3 here is CASSPLDRAYYGYTF. CDR3 in DNA: TGTGCCAGCAGCCCCTTGGACAGGGCCTACTATGGCTACACCTTC.

The chain links TRBV19 to TRBJ1-5; TRBD1 matches at 10 bases. From germline, CDR1 is LNHDA and CDR2 SQIVND (reference sequence). The CDR3 consists of 15 residues. J lost 7 bases, V lost 11 bases, and 14 bases had no gene match. CDR3 bases: TGTGCCGGAGGGACAGGGGCTAACTTCGGACAGCCCCAGCATTTT. Protein sequence: CAGGTGANFGQPQHF.

This rearrangement joins TRBV6-1 to TRBJ1-1; no clear D. Germline assignment: CDR1 MNHNS and CDR2 SASEGT. This CDR3 spans 13 amino acids. V was pared by 2 bases and J by 0 bases, with 4 bases between. The CDR3 bases are TGTGCCAGCAGTGAACGGGTGAACACTGAAGCTTTCTTT. This encodes CASSERVNTEAFF.

This sequence joins TRBV27 and TRBJ1-1, with 8 positions matching TRBD1. Per the germline V gene, CDR1 is MNHEY and CDR2 is SMNVEV (reference sequence). The CDR3 is made up of 12 amino acids. The junction had 5 bases not matched to a gene; V was cut back by 3 bases and J by 11 bases. The CDR3: CASSFTGGAAFF. The CDR3 DNA sequence: TGTGCCAGCAGTTTTACAGGGGGTGCGGCTTTCTTT.